These 23 T cell receptor beta chains share one sample of origin, sequenced in a study of T cells in Graves' hyperthyroidism and ophthalmopathy. The TCR beta CDR3 regions underwent amplification using RNA transcripts as the source. The HTBI primer set served for first-round RT-PCR of the TCR CDR3. A single record per CDR3 protein comes from TCRdb applying MiXCR to the multiplex PCR reads. Among about 280,000 distinct CDR3 sequences, less than 30% were seen once, and the ten largest hold more than 25%. Sequencing input: blood. The receptors shown here come from a man aged 35 to 55 with Graves' hyperthyroidism that later progressed to Graves' ophthalmopathy.

In regard to this clonotype: The junction does not match germline at one end; this may be a read error. The CDR3 spells CASSSRDRGKDF. In DNA, the CDR3 is TGTGCCAGTAGTTCCCGGGACAGGGGCAAGGACTTC. The rearrangement links TRBV19 to TRBJ2-7, with 10 bases lining up with TRBD1. CDR3 length: 12 amino acids. Germline V lookup: CDR1 LNHDA, CDR2 SQIVND (reference sequence). The entire variable domain, with the rest obtained from reference TRBV19 and TRBJ2-7, is as follows: DGGITQSPKYLFRKEGQNVTLSCEQNLNHDAMYWYRQDPGQGLRLIYYSQIVNDFQKGDIAEGYSVSREKKESFPLTVTSAQKNPTAFYLCASSSRDRGKDFGPGTRLTVT.

A remark on this clonotype: With a much larger clone just one base away, this may be a read error. No conserved phenylalanine or tryptophan is present at the end of the CDR3, so a read error is the likely explanation. The chain joins TRBV27 to TRBJ2-6; D not resolved. The V end lost 5 bases, the J end lost 0 bases, and 8 bases lay between the germline ends. This CDR3 spans 15 amino acids. Germline values: CDR1 MNHEY, CDR2 SMNVEV (reference sequence). The CDR3 is CASSPPGSGANVLTS. The CDR3 nucleotides read TGTGCCAGCAGTCCACCGGGCTCTGGGGCCAACGTCCTGACTTCC.

This clonotype has a count of ten or more. This sequence joins TRBV14 and TRBJ2-7, with 8 bases fitting TRBD2. CDR3 length: 18 amino acids. V lost 6 bases, J lost 5 bases, and 21 bases stayed unmatched. Per the germline V gene, CDR1 is SGHDN and CDR2 is FVKESK. The CDR3 reads CASSYRPSGGYMGNEQYF. The CDR3, as DNA: TGTGCCAGCAGTTACCGGCCGAGCGGGGGTTATATGGGGAACGAGCAGTACTTC.

In its sample, this clonotype was seen many times. This sequence joins TRBV20-1 and TRBJ1-1; a possible D gene is TRBD1 (5 bases). This CDR3 is built from 11 residues. Germline CDR1 is DFQATT and CDR2 is SNEGSKA (reference sequence). Trimming cost V 5 bases and J 4 bases, with 8 bases left between them. The CDR3 DNA reads TGCAGTGCTGGGGGGACCACTGAAGCTTTCTTT. Translated: CSAGGTTEAFF.

This clonotype was counted many times. The rearrangement joins TRBV20-1 to TRBJ2-7; D is unclear. This CDR3 is 11 amino acids long. The V end lost 1 base, the J end lost 3 bases, and 4 bases lay between the germline ends. Germline V lookup: CDR1 DFQATT, CDR2 SNEGSKA (reference sequence). CDR3: CSARGVYEQYF. DNA for the CDR3: TGCAGTGCTAGAGGCGTCTACGAGCAGTACTTC.

V gene TRBV6-2 or TRBV6-3 combines with J gene TRBJ1-2; a possible D gene is TRBD1 (6 bases). The CDR3 sequence is 15 residues long. CDR1 and CDR2 from the germline V gene are MNHEY and SVGEGT. Trimming took 4 bases from V and 4 from J, leaving 16 bases between them. For the CDR3, the DNA is TGTGCCAGCAGTTTCGGGACCGCGGGGGCCTATGGCTACACCTTC. This gives the protein CASSFGTAGAYGYTF.

Remarks on this clonotype: A read error may be the cause here, since a much bigger clone is one base away. This chain joins TRBV10-3 and TRBJ2-6, with 7 bases aligning to TRBD1. The V gene's germline CDR1 is ENHRY and CDR2 SYGVKD. The CDR3 spans 17 residues. V lost 6 bases and J lost 5; bases outside the gene matches: 13. The CDR3 sequence is CAISPGQRGVWANVLTF. The CDR3 coding sequence is TGTGCCATCAGCCCGGGACAGAGGGGTGTTTGGGCCAACGTCCTGACTTTC.

The chain links TRBV9 to TRBJ2-7, with TRBD1 matching over 8 bases. The CDR3 has 15 amino acids. The V and J ends lost 6 bases and 0 bases, in that order; junction bases with no gene match: 8. Germline assignment: CDR1 SGDLS and CDR2 YYNGEE. The CDR3 DNA follows: TGTGCCAGCACCATAGGACAGGGATACTCCTACGAGCAGTACTTC. Amino acid sequence: CASTIGQGYSYEQYF.

This clonotype was observed at least ten times. The rearrangement links TRBV7-9 to TRBJ2-5, with TRBD2 matching over 11 bases. The V gene's germline CDR1 is SEHNR and CDR2 FQNEAQ (reference sequence). This CDR3 comprises 16 residues. Trimming removed 4 bases from V and 5 bases from J; junction bases left unmatched: 9. The CDR3 region has the DNA TGTGCCAGCAGCTCCCCCCGACTAGCGGGACGGGAGACCCAGTACTTC. Translated, it gives CASSSPRLAGRETQYF.

The chain carries TRBV6-1 and TRBJ1-1, with D possibly being TRBD1 (5 bases). There are 14 residues in the CDR3. CDR1 is MNHNS and CDR2 is SASEGT in the germline V gene. The germline V and J ends were trimmed by 0 bases and 5 bases, with 10 bases remaining between them. The CDR3 nucleotides read TGTGCCAGCAGTGAAGCGGGGGGGAGGACTGAAGCTTTCTTT. As protein: CASSEAGGRTEAFF.

This clonotype was observed a few times. The rearrangement links TRBV28 to TRBJ1-1, with D unclear. V was trimmed by 3 bases and J by 6 bases, leaving 14 bases between them. This CDR3 has 14 residues. Looked up from germline, CDR1 is MDHEN and CDR2 is SYDVKM. The CDR3 nucleotides are TGTGCCAGCAGTTTTCTATACAACCAGCCTGAAGCTTTCTTT. Translating it yields CASSFLYNQPEAFF. The whole variable domain, filled in from reference TRBV28 and TRBJ1-1, reads DVKVTQSSRYLVKRTGEKVFLECVQDMDHENMFWYRQDPGLGLRLIYFSYDVKMKEKGDIPEGYSVSREKKERFSLILESASTNQTSMYLCASSFLYNQPEAFFGQGTRLTVV.

This clonotype was seen just once. The rearrangement joins TRBV11-2 to TRBJ2-3, with 13 nucleotides matching TRBD2. With V trimmed by 6 bases and J by 4 bases, 10 bases remained unmatched. The CDR3 runs to 17 residues. CDR1 and CDR2 (germline): SGHAT, FQNNGV. The CDR3 DNA sequence: TGTGCCAGCAGTCGTTTCGGACTAGCGGGAGTTTCAGATACGCAGTATTTT. It is translated as CASSRFGLAGVSDTQYF.

This clonotype was found many times. The J gene is TRBJ1-2, the V gene TRBV20-1; 9 bases match TRBD1. CDR1 is DFQATT and CDR2 is SNEGSKA in the germline V gene (reference sequence). This CDR3 contains 14 residues. Trimming cost V 5 bases and J 4 bases; bases outside gene matches: 8. The CDR3 DNA reads TGCAGTGCTCAACCACCGGGACAGGGCTATGGCTACACCTTC. As protein: CSAQPPGQGYGYTF.

This clonotype was seen many times. The V gene is TRBV11-2, the J gene TRBJ1-2; D call uncertain. Trimming shortened V by 1 base and J by 0 bases, and 15 bases separated the two germline ends. The CDR3 has 17 amino acids. Germline V gene data show CDR1 as SGHAT and CDR2 as FQNNGV. CDR3 coding DNA: TGTGCCAGCAGCTTAGTTTTCCGGACGGAAGCTAACTATGGCTACACCTTC. Translated: CASSLVFRTEANYGYTF. The whole variable domain, filled in from reference TRBV11-2 and TRBJ1-2, reads EAGVAQSPRYKIIEKRQSVAFWCNPISGHATLYWYQQILGQGPKLLIQFQNNGVVDDSQLPKDRFSAERLKGVDSTLKIQPAKLEDSAVYLCASSLVFRTEANYGYTFGSGTRLTVV.

This clonotype was detected many times. The CDR3 DNA sequence: TGTGCCAGCAGCCAGGGAGTCCAAAATGAAGCTTTCTTT. Translating gives CASSQGVQNEAFF. V and J are TRBV14 and TRBJ1-1; no definite D call. Germline CDR1 SGHDN, CDR2 FVKESK. This CDR3 contains 13 residues. V was clipped by 3 bases and J by 7 bases, with 12 bases between them.

This clonotype was seen ten or more times. The chain employs TRBV12-3 or TRBV12-4 and TRBJ2-2, with TRBD1 matching 10 bases. The length of the CDR3 is 15 residues. Losses at the gene ends were 5 bases for V and 5 bases for J; bases not matched to a gene: 5. In DNA, the CDR3 is TGTGCCAGCAGTCGGACAGGGGGTGGAACCGGGGAGCTGTTTTTT. Protein product: CASSRTGGGTGELFF.

The chain links TRBV29-1 to TRBJ1-1; D gene ambiguous. This CDR3 contains 11 residues. The germline V gene has CDR1 SQVTM and CDR2 ANQGSEA. The V and J ends lost 6 bases and 7 bases respectively, with 12 bases between them. CDR3: CSVAPGIEAFF. CDR3 DNA: TGCAGCGTGGCCCCGGGAATTGAAGCTTTCTTT. Together with reference TRBV29-1 and TRBJ1-1, the CDR3 gives the full variable domain: SAVISQKPSRDICQRGTSLTIQCQVDSQVTMMFWYRQQPGQSLTLIATANQGSEATYESGFVIDKFPISRPNLTFSTLTVSNMSPEDSSIYLCSVAPGIEAFFGQGTRLTVV.

CDR3 residues: CASSLGGYEAFF. CDR3 coding DNA: TGTGCCAGCAGTTTAGGAGGGTATGAAGCTTTCTTT. The chain combines TRBV12-3 or TRBV12-4 with TRBJ1-1; D ambiguous. V lost 1 base and J 7 bases, leaving 7 bases between the germline ends. The CDR3 is 12 residues long.

The chain uses TRBV20-1 and TRBJ2-5, with D possibly TRBD1 on 6 matching bases. The CDR3 sequence is 16 residues long. The V gene's germline CDR1 is DFQATT and CDR2 SNEGSKA (reference sequence). V shed 0 bases and J shed 0 bases, with 14 bases lying between them. CDR3 in DNA: TGCAGTGCTAGAGAAGGGTACAGGGCGTACCAAGAGACCCAGTACTTC. This translates into CSAREGYRAYQETQYF.

This clonotype was counted at least ten times. CDR3 bases: TGTGCCAGCAGTGAAATGGAGGTCTCTGGAAACACCATATATTTT. Its translation: CASSEMEVSGNTIYF. This chain joins TRBV25-1 and TRBJ1-3; D unresolved. The CDR3 consists of 15 residues. Trimming pared 2 bases from V and 0 bases from J, leaving 8 bases between. Germline V gene data show CDR1 as MGHDK and CDR2 as SYGVNS.

This clonotype was detected ten times or more. The rearrangement joins TRBV20-1 to TRBJ1-5, with TRBD1 as a possible D gene (6 bases). The germline gives CDR1 DFQATT, CDR2 SNEGSKA (reference sequence). This CDR3 contains 13 residues. The DNA for the CDR3 is TGCAGCCCTGGGACAAGGGGCAATCAGCCCCAGCATTTT. This sequence encodes CSPGTRGNQPQHF.

This clonotype was detected once. The rearrangement uses TRBV15 and TRBJ1-5; maybe TRBD1 (6 bases). Germline CDR1 reads LNHNV; CDR2 reads YYDKDF (reference sequence). This CDR3 has 15 amino acids. Trimming removed 1 base from V and 1 base from J, with 8 bases in between. CDR3: CATSRVRGSNQPQHF. As DNA, the CDR3 is TGTGCCACCAGCAGAGTTAGGGGGAGCAATCAGCCCCAGCATTTT.

This clonotype was seen a few times. The chain employs TRBV20-1 and TRBJ2-5; D remains ambiguous. Germline V gene sequence: CDR1 DFQATT, CDR2 SNEGSKA (reference sequence). The CDR3 runs to 16 residues. V was pared by 0 bases and J by 1 base, with 15 bases between. DNA of the CDR3: TGCAGTGCTAGAGATGCACTTAAGAATTCCCAAGAGACCCAGTACTTC. Amino acids: CSARDALKNSQETQYF.